This T cell receptor beta chain appears in the sequencing data of a study of cytomegalovirus exposure and HLA in healthy donors. This CDR3 spans 17 amino acids. The germline CDR1 and CDR2 sequences are SGDLS and YYNGEE. Trimming stripped 0 bases from V and 1 base from J, with 16 bases between. 60 Vbeta and 13 Jbeta primers were used in PCR. Method: immunoSEQ multiplex PCR; TCRdb's copy keeps in-frame clones and lacks some. The sample has 98,000 or so clones, around 77% seen once. Study-wide points: Listed as cytomegalovirus-associated were about 160 TCR beta chains.

As regards this clone: What it binds is not known.

Input material: PBMCs. This chain joins TRBV9 and TRBJ1-2, with D perhaps matching TRBD1 (5 bases). The TCR comes from a female donor in good health and CMV-seronegative. For the CDR3, the DNA is TGTGCCAGCAGCGTAGACGGGGGAATGAGTCATAACTATGGCTACACCTTC. It translates to CASSVDGGMSHNYGYTF.